Below, 28 T cell receptor beta chains from the same sample are listed, as sequenced in a study of T cells in women clearing cervical HPV infection (dated by TCRdb to 2016 to 2019). Library creation used the immunoSEQ multiplex PCR assay. The table comes from immuneACCESS by way of TCRdb, which keeps in-frame sequences with V and J called. Part of the clones is missing from these tables; in studies checked, under half for an unresolved V gene and the rest for unknown reasons. The sample table records over 30,000 clones. The top ten constitute less than 7% of the sample. The sequencing input was blood buffy coat. These TCRs come from a woman between 18 and 69 years old with a cervical HPV16 infection that either progressed to CIN3+ or cleared (not recorded which).

CDR3 DNA, as far as it was read: TGTGCCAGCAGTAGCCTGACCAGGGAGGAAAAA. Its protein product is CASSSLTREEK. The CDR3 in full is CASSSLTREEKLFF. The rearrangement uses TRBV11-2 and TRBJ1-4; TRBD1 is a possible D gene (5 bases). The read halts 3 residues ahead of the CDR3 end, with the missing end drawn from the germline J gene. The CDR3 totals 14 residues. Germline V gene data show CDR1 as SGHAT and CDR2 as FQNNGV. V was pared by 6 bases and J by 8 bases, with 16 bases between.

Comments on this clone: The CDR3 is cut off 3 residues early in the read; its end comes from the germline J gene. The chain couples TRBV30 to TRBJ1-1, with 7 bases identical to TRBD1. This CDR3 region has 14 residues. J was trimmed by 4 bases and V by 0 bases; bases with no gene match: 5. Per germline, CDR1 GTSNPN and CDR2 SVGIG (reference sequence). The CDR3 sequence: CAWSVTGVLTEAFF. The CDR3 DNA, read in part, is TGTGCCTGGAGTGTAACAGGGGTTCTCACTGAA.

Concerning this clone: The DNA ends 3 residues before the CDR3 does, and the rest of the CDR3 is filled in from the germline J gene. The gene calls are TRBV7-8 and TRBJ1-4; TRBD1 might be the D (5 bases). Germline CDR1 reads SGHVS; CDR2 reads FQNEAQ. The CDR3 contains 13 residues. This CDR3 is CASSPGLGSPLFF. CDR3 DNA (partial): TGTGCCAGCAGCCCGGGACTGGGATCACCA. Looking up the rest from reference TRBV7-8 and TRBJ1-4 gives the full variable domain: GAGVSQSPRYKVAKRGQDVALRCDPISGHVSLFWYQQALGQGPEFLTYFQNEAQLDKSGLPSDRFFAERPEGSVSTLKIQRTQQEDSAVYLCASSPGLGSPLFFGSGTQLSVL.

Note on this clone: The read is 3 residues too short to cover the CDR3 end, so that end is filled in from the germline J gene. V and J are TRBV7-9 and TRBJ1-1; D call uncertain. Trimming took off 2 bases at V and 6 bases at J, with 4 bases between the two ends. The CDR3 covers 11 residues. Germline-derived CDR1 and CDR2 are SEHNR and FQNEAQ (reference sequence). CDR3 sequence reads: CASSLISEAFF. The part of the CDR3 DNA that was read is TGTGCCAGCAGCTTAATATCTGAA.

Note on this clone: The CDR3 is cut off 3 residues early in the read; its end comes from the germline J gene. V and J are TRBV13 and TRBJ1-4; TRBD1 is a possible D gene (5 bases). Germline V lookup: CDR1 PRHDT, CDR2 FYEKMQ (reference sequence). Trimming cost V 2 bases and J 8 bases, with 15 bases left between them. The CDR3 length is 15 residues. CDR3 bases read: TGTGCCAGCAGCTTATCGGGATCCGAGGGGGAAAAA. It encodes CASSLSGSEGEK. The full CDR3 is CASSLSGSEGEKLFF.

Concerning this clone: Coverage ceases 3 residues before the CDR3 finishes, and the germline J gene fills in the end. This chain uses TRBV10-2 with TRBJ2-1; TRBD2 matches 7 bases. After removal of 5 bases from V and 0 bases from J, the junction contained 4 bases not matched to a gene. Germline assignment: CDR1 WSHSY and CDR2 SAAADI. This CDR3 comprises 15 residues. The CDR3 reads CASSSGGRSYNEQFF. CDR3 DNA, as far as it was read: TGCGCCAGCAGTTCGGGGGGACGCTCCTACAATGAG.

As to this clone: The read ends 3 residues before the CDR3 terminus; that terminus is restored from the germline J gene. The chain employs TRBV20-1 and TRBJ2-5; 7 nucleotides match TRBD1. This CDR3 is 13 amino acids long. With V trimmed by 8 bases and J by 7 bases, 13 bases remained unmatched. CDR1 and CDR2 from the germline V gene are DFQATT and SNEGSKA (reference sequence). The CDR3 sequence is CSPSSTGLGTQYF. CDR3 DNA (partial): TGCAGTCCCTCTTCGACAGGGCTGGGGACC.

Concerning this clone: The DNA ends 3 residues before the CDR3 does, and the rest of the CDR3 is filled in from the germline J gene. This rearrangement joins TRBV11-1 to TRBJ2-1, with D possibly matching TRBD1 (6 bases). Trimming shortened V by 4 bases and J by 6 bases, and 10 bases separated the two germline ends. CDR3 length equals 13 residues. Germline loops: CDR1 SGHAT, CDR2 FQDESV (reference sequence). The CDR3 DNA, read in part, is TGTGCCAGCAGCTCCAGGGGTAGCAATGAG. It is translated as CASSSRGSNE. From start to end, the CDR3 is CASSSRGSNEQFF.

To note about this clone: The DNA ends 3 residues before the CDR3 does, and the rest of the CDR3 is filled in from the germline J gene. The chain combines TRBV7-9 with TRBJ2-2; D is unclear. This CDR3 comprises 12 residues. V was pared by 2 bases and J by 6 bases, with 4 bases between. The germline V gene has CDR1 SEHNR and CDR2 FQNEAQ (reference sequence). The sequenced part of the CDR3 DNA is TGTGCCAGCAGCTTACCATCCGGGGAG. Its protein product is CASSLPSGE. The whole CDR3 sequence is CASSLPSGELFF.

A word on this clone: The read ends 3 residues shy of where the CDR3 ends; the end is completed using the germline J gene. The chain links TRBV20-1 to TRBJ2-1; D is perhaps TRBD1 (6 bases). V lost 4 bases and J lost 8, with 24 bases in between. This CDR3 has 16 residues. The germline V gene encodes CDR1 DFQATT and CDR2 SNEGSKA (reference sequence). CDR3 loop: CSAIVTGHTKVDEQFF. Incomplete CDR3 DNA: TGCAGTGCTATCGTAACGGGACATACCAAGGTGGATGAG.

This CDR3 reads CASTKAGVVTDTQYF. The sequenced CDR3 bases are TGTGCCAGCACCAAAGCGGGGGTGGTCACAGATACG. The chain joins TRBV7-6 to TRBJ2-3; 8 bases agree with TRBD2. The CDR3 is cut off 3 residues early in the read; its end comes from the germline J gene. J was trimmed by 2 bases and V by 7 bases; bases with no gene match: 8. This CDR3 contains 15 residues. CDR1 is SGHVS and CDR2 is FNYEAQ in the germline V gene.

Notes on this clone: The read falls 3 residues short of the CDR3 end, and the missing part is taken from the germline J gene. J is TRBJ2-7 and V is TRBV18; D gene ambiguous. Per the germline V gene, CDR1 is KGHSH and CDR2 is LQKENI. V lost 0 bases and J 6 bases, leaving 12 bases between the germline ends. The CDR3 consists of 14 residues. CDR3 amino acids: CASSPPNSNGEQYF. Partial CDR3 DNA: TGTGCCAGCTCACCACCGAACAGCAACGGCGAG.

A word on this clone: Sequencing ends 3 residues short of the CDR3 end; the germline J gene provides the rest. The gene calls are TRBV5-5 and TRBJ1-1; tentatively, D is TRBD1 (6 bases). V lost 7 bases, J lost 1 base, and 8 bases lay in between. CDR1 and CDR2 from the germline V gene are SGHKS and YYEKEE (reference sequence). The CDR3 is made up of 12 amino acids. The CDR3 DNA, read in part, is TGTGCCAGCGTCAGGGGGAACACTGAA. Its translation is CASVRGNTE. The whole CDR3 reads CASVRGNTEAFF.

A note on this clone: The read halts 3 residues ahead of the CDR3 end, with the missing end drawn from the germline J gene. The V gene is TRBV6-1, the J gene TRBJ2-7; no reliable D call. The CDR3 is 15 amino acids. V lost 0 bases and J lost 3, with 12 bases in between. CDR1 MNHNS and CDR2 SASEGT come from the germline V gene. The CDR3 protein is CASSEAILGRYEQYF. Partial CDR3 DNA: TGTGCCAGCAGTGAAGCCATTTTGGGCCGCTACGAG.

Remarks on this clone: The read ends 3 residues before the CDR3 terminus; that terminus is restored from the germline J gene. The gene calls are TRBV4-1 and TRBJ2-3, with D possibly being TRBD1 (5 bases). Per the germline V gene, CDR1 is MGHRA and CDR2 is YSYEKL. V dropped 4 bases and J dropped 0 bases, with 11 bases sitting between them. This CDR3 has 15 residues. CDR3 DNA, as far as it was read: TGCGCCAGCAGCCTAAGTAGGGGTAGCACAGATACG. Protein: CASSLSRGSTDT. The complete CDR3 sequence is CASSLSRGSTDTQYF.

Comment on this clone: The observed sequence ends 3 residues before the CDR3 terminus, with the missing tail filled in from the germline J gene. V gene TRBV11-2 combines with J gene TRBJ2-7, with 10 bases matching TRBD1. Trimming at V came to 3 bases and at J to 5 bases, leaving 1 base not matched to a gene. The CDR3 sequence is 13 residues long. The germline gives CDR1 SGHAT, CDR2 FQNNGV. The CDR3 protein is CASSFGTGDEQYF. The covered CDR3 bases are TGTGCCAGCAGCTTCGGGACAGGGGACGAG.

As regards this clone: The read terminates 3 residues before the CDR3 end, so the remaining end is supplied by the germline J gene. This chain connects TRBV19 to TRBJ1-4; D is possibly TRBD1 (6 bases). With 4 bases removed from V and 0 bases from J, the gap between germline ends came to 12 bases. The CDR3 has 16 amino acids. Germline assignment: CDR1 LNHDA and CDR2 SQIVND (reference sequence). The DNA read from the CDR3 is TGTGCCAGTAGTACCGCAGGGGCTGCAACTAATGAAAAA. It yields the protein CASSTAGAATNEK. The full CDR3 sequence reads CASSTAGAATNEKLFF. The full variable domain, completed using reference TRBV19 and TRBJ1-4, is DGGITQSPKYLFRKEGQNVTLSCEQNLNHDAMYWYRQDPGQGLRLIYYSQIVNDFQKGDIAEGYSVSREKKESFPLTVTSAQKNPTAFYLCASSTAGAATNEKLFFGSGTQLSVL.

Regarding this clone: The read halts 3 residues ahead of the CDR3 end, with the missing end drawn from the germline J gene. This chain joins TRBV13 and TRBJ2-7; 14 bases map to TRBD2. V gave up 3 bases and J gave up 6 bases; unmatched junction bases: 4. Germline-derived CDR1 and CDR2 are PRHDT and FYEKMQ (reference sequence). The CDR3 is 15 residues long. The CDR3 bases that were read are TGTGCCAGCAGCTTCGGGACTAGCGGGAGAGGCGAG. It is translated as CASSFGTSGRGE. The entire CDR3 sequence reads CASSFGTSGRGEQYF.

As regards this clone: The CDR3 end lies 3 residues beyond the end of the read and is filled in from the germline J gene. The rearrangement uses TRBV28 and TRBJ2-4; 9 bases align to TRBD1. The CDR3 is 15 amino acids. Germline CDR1 and CDR2: MDHEN and SYDVKM. Trimming removed 8 bases from V and 7 bases from J; junction bases left unmatched: 12. Here the CDR3 reads CASGGGGQGRNIQYF. Incomplete CDR3 DNA: TGTGCCAGCGGGGGGGGTGGACAGGGGAGGAACATT.

The covered CDR3 bases are TGCGCCAGCAGCCCACTAGCGGACAGCACAGATACG. Encoded protein: CASSPLADSTDT. The full CDR3 protein reads CASSPLADSTDTQYF. The rearrangement uses TRBV4-1 and TRBJ2-3, with 8 bases that match TRBD2. The CDR3 end falls 3 residues outside the read, so it is completed with the germline J gene. The V segment lost 4 bases and the J segment 0 bases; nucleotides outside the gene matches: 3. This CDR3 contains 15 residues. The germline gives CDR1 MGHRA, CDR2 YSYEKL.

Details on this clone: Read sequence stops 3 residues before the CDR3 end, and the germline J gene provides the missing end. The rearrangement joins TRBV5-6 to TRBJ2-1; tentatively, D is TRBD1 (6 bases). Germline assignment: CDR1 SGHDT and CDR2 YYEEEE. The V end lost 5 bases, the J end lost 6 bases, and 15 bases lay between the germline ends. The CDR3 has 14 amino acids. CDR3 bases read: TGTGCCAGCAGTCGAAGGGGGTTCACCAATGAG. Translating it yields CASSRRGFTNE. The entire CDR3 reads CASSRRGFTNEQFF.

CDR3 residues: CASSLGHRDNEQFF. Incomplete CDR3 DNA: TGTGCCAGCAGCTTAGGCCACCGGGACAATGAG. The genes are TRBV7-9 and TRBJ2-1, with D uncertain. The read ends 3 residues shy of where the CDR3 ends; the end is completed using the germline J gene. Germline CDR1 reads SEHNR; CDR2 reads FQNEAQ (reference sequence). The V and J ends lost 1 base and 5 bases respectively, with 9 bases between them. The CDR3 consists of 14 residues.

With respect to this clone: With the read ending 3 residues before the CDR3 end, the germline J gene is used to fill in that end. V usage is TRBV7-2 and J usage is TRBJ2-3; D not resolved. Trimming cost V 1 base and J 2 bases, with 10 bases left between them. The germline CDR1 and CDR2 sequences are SGHTA and FQGNSA. The CDR3 extends over 15 amino acids. Incomplete CDR3 DNA: TGTGCCAGCAGCTTAGTTGGCGGTAACACAGATACG. This gives the protein CASSLVGGNTDT. The whole CDR3 protein reads CASSLVGGNTDTQYF.

As concerns this clone: The read comes to an end 3 residues before the CDR3 does, leaving the germline J gene to fill in the end. The chain uses TRBV28 and TRBJ2-1; no firm D call. Trimming removed 3 bases at V and 4 bases at J, with 7 bases between. In germline, CDR1 is MDHEN, CDR2 SYDVKM. The CDR3 sequence is 13 residues long. The CDR3 is CASSLGYYNEQFF. The covered CDR3 bases are TGTGCCAGCAGTTTGGGCTATTACAATGAG.

As for this clone: Coverage ceases 3 residues before the CDR3 finishes, and the germline J gene fills in the end. The chain uses TRBV5-6 and TRBJ2-7; D unresolved. Trimming cost V 1 base and J 3 bases, with 11 bases left between them. The CDR3 is made up of 14 amino acids. Per the germline V gene, CDR1 is SGHDT and CDR2 is YYEEEE. CDR3 sequence: CASSLLRNRYEQYF. Partial CDR3 DNA: TGTGCCAGCAGCTTGTTGCGGAACCGCTACGAG. Filled out from reference TRBV5-6 and TRBJ2-7, the complete variable domain reads DAGVTQSPTHLIKTRGQQVTLRCSPKSGHDTVSWYQQALGQGPQFIFQYYEEEERQRGNFPDRFSGHQFPNYSSELNVNALLLGDSALYLCASSLLRNRYEQYFGPGTRLTVT.

As to this clone: The read gets to within 3 residues of the CDR3 end, and the germline J gene fills in the rest. The rearrangement joins TRBV14 to TRBJ2-5, with a weak D call TRBD2 (5 bases). Germline V gene lookup returns CDR1 SGHDN and CDR2 FVKESK. The CDR3 sequence is 15 residues long. The V and J ends lost 1 base and 7 bases respectively, with 16 bases between them. The part of the CDR3 DNA that was read is TGTGCCAGCAGCCAAGCCAGTGACCGCGCGGGGACC. The encoded protein is CASSQASDRAGT. The complete CDR3 protein is CASSQASDRAGTQYF.

Comments on this clone: The read is 3 residues too short to cover the CDR3 end, so that end is filled in from the germline J gene. The chain links TRBV20-1 to TRBJ2-7; D is undetermined. The germline V gene encodes CDR1 DFQATT and CDR2 SNEGSKA (reference sequence). The CDR3 runs 11 residues. V was trimmed by 5 bases and J by 3 bases, leaving 8 bases between them. The sequenced CDR3 bases are TGCAGTGCTTTAGCCCTCTACGAG. Translation: CSALALYE. The full-length CDR3 reads as CSALALYEQYF.

Partial CDR3 DNA: TGTGCCAGCAGCCCAACCGGGACTAGCCGGGAGACC. Its translation: CASSPTGTSRET. The entire CDR3 protein is CASSPTGTSRETQYF. The chain couples TRBV5-4 to TRBJ2-5, with TRBD2 identical over 9 bases. Read coverage stops 3 residues before the CDR3 terminus; the germline J gene supplies the remainder. The CDR3 spans 15 residues. V was pared by 4 bases and J by 5 bases, with 9 bases of the junction left unmatched. The germline V gene has CDR1 SGHNT and CDR2 YYREEE (reference sequence).